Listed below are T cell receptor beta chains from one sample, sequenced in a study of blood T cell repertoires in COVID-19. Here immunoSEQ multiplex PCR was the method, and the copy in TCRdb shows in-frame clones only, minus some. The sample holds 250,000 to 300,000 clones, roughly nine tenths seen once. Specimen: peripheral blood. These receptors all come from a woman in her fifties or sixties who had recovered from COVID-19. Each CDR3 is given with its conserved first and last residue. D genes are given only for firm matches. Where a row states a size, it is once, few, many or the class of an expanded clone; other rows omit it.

CDR3: CASSLTGGYSGNTIYF
DNA: TGTGCCAGCAGCTTGACAGGGGGGTACTCTGGAAACACCATATATTTT
length: 16
V: TRBV5-8
size: .
J: TRBJ1-3
D: TRBD1

CDR3: CASSEGDIGEKLFF
DNA: TGTGCCAGCAGCGAAGGGGACATAGGGGAAAAACTGTTTTTT
length: 14
V: TRBV3-1/TRBV3-2
size: .
J: TRBJ1-4
D: .

CDR3: CASSLAPPGSGGNTIYF
DNA: TGCGCCAGCAGCTTGGCCCCCCCCGGGAGTGGGGGAAACACCATATATTTT
length: 17
V: TRBV5-1
size: once
J: TRBJ1-3
D: .

CDR3: CASSIPSRGSGANVLTF
DNA: TGTGCCAGTAGTATACCCTCAAGGGGCTCTGGGGCCAACGTCCTGACTTTC
length: 17
V: TRBV19
size: .
J: TRBJ2-6
D: .

CDR3: CATKNPDRVGYTF
DNA: TGTGCCACGAAAAACCCCGACAGGGTCGGCTACACCTTC
length: 13
V: TRBV19
size: .
J: TRBJ1-2
D: TRBD1

CDR3: CATSDFAGREQFF
DNA: TGTGCCACCAGTGATTTCGCGGGACGTGAGCAGTTCTTC
length: 13
V: TRBV24-1
size: .
J: TRBJ2-1
D: .

CDR3: CASSGRDRAMDGYTF
DNA: TGTGCCAGCAGCGGCCGGGACAGGGCTATGGATGGCTACACCTTC
length: 15
V: TRBV9
size: .
J: TRBJ1-2
D: TRBD1

CDR3: CASSLSRGSQYF
DNA: TGTGCCAGCAGTTTAAGCAGGGGGTCCCAGTACTTC
length: 12
V: TRBV12-3/TRBV12-4
size: .
J: TRBJ2-5
D: TRBD1

CDR3: CASSPGGARVKETQYF
DNA: TGTGCCAGCAGTCCAGGCGGGGCCCGGGTAAAAGAGACCCAGTACTTC
length: 16
V: TRBV28
size: .
J: TRBJ2-5
D: .

CDR3: CASSPPGTGELFF
DNA: TGTGCCAGCAGCCCTCCGGGGACCGGGGAGCTGTTTTTT
length: 13
V: TRBV13
size: .
J: TRBJ2-2
D: .

CDR3: CASSWGTGGREQYF
DNA: TGTGCCAGCAGTTGGGGGACAGGGGGCCGCGAGCAGTACTTC
length: 14
V: TRBV6-2/TRBV6-3
size: .
J: TRBJ2-7
D: TRBD1

CDR3: CAWSVLGRNQPQHF
DNA: TGTGCCTGGAGTGTATTGGGCAGAAATCAGCCCCAGCATTTT
length: 14
V: TRBV30
size: .
J: TRBJ1-5
D: .

CDR3: CASPPRGGTGGYNEQFF
DNA: TGTGCCAGCCCGCCGAGGGGGGGTACAGGGGGATACAATGAGCAGTTCTTC
length: 17
V: TRBV7-9
size: .
J: TRBJ2-1
D: .

CDR3: CASSLTKDTGYTF
DNA: TGTGCCAGCAGCTTAACAAAGGACACTGGCTACACCTTC
length: 13
V: TRBV5-4
size: .
J: TRBJ1-2
D: .

CDR3: CASSSGPHRQGEGEKLFF
DNA: TGTGCCAGCAGCTCGGGTCCTCACAGACAGGGAGAGGGTGAAAAACTGTTTTTT
length: 18
V: TRBV5-4
size: .
J: TRBJ1-4
D: TRBD1

CDR3: CASSHLTGSNEAFF
DNA: TGTGCCAGCAGTCACCTGACAGGGTCTAATGAAGCTTTCTTT
length: 14
V: TRBV3-1/TRBV3-2
size: once
J: TRBJ1-1
D: TRBD1

CDR3: CASSLAMGPVSRYAGELFF
DNA: TGCGCCAGCAGCTTGGCCATGGGGCCGGTTAGTAGATACGCCGGGGAGCTGTTTTTT
length: 19
V: TRBV5-1
size: .
J: TRBJ2-2
D: .

CDR3: CASSYSGTGLGEQYF
DNA: TGTGCCAGCAGTTATTCCGGGACAGGGTTGGGCGAGCAGTACTTC
length: 15
V: TRBV27
size: .
J: TRBJ2-7
D: TRBD1

CDR3: CAWSRGRETQYF
DNA: TGTGCCTGGAGCCGAGGGAGAGAGACCCAGTACTTC
length: 12
V: TRBV30
size: .
J: TRBJ2-5
D: .

CDR3: CASGPRQGFNEKLFF
DNA: TGTGCCAGCGGCCCACGCCAGGGGTTTAATGAAAAACTGTTTTTT
length: 15
V: TRBV6-2/TRBV6-3
size: .
J: TRBJ1-4
D: .

CDR3: CASSNRDITPPPARGYTF
DNA: TGTGCCAGCAGCAATCGGGACATAACCCCTCCTCCGGCTAGAGGCTACACCTTC
length: 18
V: TRBV21-1
size: once
J: TRBJ1-2
D: .

CDR3: CASSYSDQPQHF
DNA: TGTGCCAGCAGTTATTCCGATCAGCCCCAGCATTTT
length: 12
V: TRBV6-2/TRBV6-3
size: .
J: TRBJ1-5
D: .

CDR3: CASSWTRRSGGHTQYF
DNA: TGTGCCAGCAGCTGGACTAGGAGGTCGGGGGGGCATACGCAGTATTTT
length: 16
V: TRBV7-9
size: many
J: TRBJ2-3
D: TRBD2

CDR3: CASRLAAGELFF
DNA: TGCGCCAGCAGACTAGCGGCCGGGGAGCTGTTTTTT
length: 12
V: TRBV5-1
size: .
J: TRBJ2-2
D: TRBD2

CDR3: CASSETGGAGGYTF
DNA: TGTGCCAGCAGCGAAACAGGGGGCGCGGGTGGCTACACCTTC
length: 14
V: TRBV9
size: .
J: TRBJ1-2
D: TRBD1

CDR3: CASSVEGGRARAGELFF
DNA: TGTGCCAGCAGCGTAGAAGGCGGGAGGGCCAGGGCCGGGGAGCTGTTTTTT
length: 17
V: TRBV9
size: .
J: TRBJ2-2
D: TRBD2

CDR3: CASSYGRGNQPQHF
DNA: TGTGCCAGCAGTTATGGCAGGGGGAATCAGCCCCAGCATTTT
length: 14
V: TRBV6-6
size: .
J: TRBJ1-5
D: TRBD1

CDR3: CASSYEGGGHTGELFF
DNA: TGCGCCAGCAGTTACGAGGGGGGAGGGCACACCGGGGAGCTGTTTTTT
length: 16
V: TRBV10-2
size: .
J: TRBJ2-2
D: .

CDR3: CASSLDRSELDSPLHF
DNA: TGTGCCAGCAGCTTAGATAGGTCGGAACTAGATTCACCCCTCCACTTT
length: 16
V: TRBV11-2
size: .
J: TRBJ1-6
D: .

CDR3: CASSPRTARPNYGYTF
DNA: TGCGCCAGCAGCCCCCGGACAGCGAGACCTAACTATGGCTACACCTTC
length: 16
V: TRBV4-1
size: .
J: TRBJ1-2
D: .

CDR3: CASSGEGVTNEKLFF
DNA: TGTGCCAGCAGCGGCGAGGGGGTGACTAATGAAAAACTGTTTTTT
length: 15
V: TRBV9
size: .
J: TRBJ1-4
D: .

CDR3: CASRPGQFFTEAFF
DNA: TGTGCCAGTAGACCCGGACAGTTTTTTACTGAAGCTTTCTTT
length: 14
V: TRBV19
size: once
J: TRBJ1-1
D: .

CDR3: CATSRDRGSEQYF
DNA: TGTGCCACCTCCCGGGACAGGGGTTCCGAGCAGTACTTC
length: 13
V: TRBV12-3/TRBV12-4
size: .
J: TRBJ2-7
D: TRBD1

CDR3: CATSETHGTDTQYF
DNA: TGTGCCACCAGTGAGACACACGGCACAGATACGCAGTATTTT
length: 14
V: TRBV24-1
size: .
J: TRBJ2-3
D: .

CDR3: CASSLSLHGRWTEAFF
DNA: TGTGCCAGCAGTTTATCCCTACATGGCAGGTGGACTGAAGCTTTCTTT
length: 16
V: TRBV27
size: .
J: TRBJ1-1
D: .

CDR3: CASSPGTGVQPQHF
DNA: TGTGCCAGCAGCCCCGGGACAGGGGTTCAGCCCCAGCATTTT
length: 14
V: TRBV9
size: once
J: TRBJ1-5
D: TRBD1

CDR3: CASSLGRGLAQRNTGELFF
DNA: TGCGCCAGCAGCTTGGGTAGGGGACTAGCGCAAAGGAACACCGGGGAGCTGTTTTTT
length: 19
V: TRBV5-1
size: few
J: TRBJ2-2
D: TRBD2

CDR3: CSATGGYETQYF
DNA: TGCAGCGCCACAGGGGGCTATGAGACCCAGTACTTC
length: 12
V: TRBV29-1
size: .
J: TRBJ2-5
D: TRBD1

CDR3: CASTQGLDGYTF
DNA: TGTGCCAGCACCCAAGGACTTGATGGCTACACCTTC
length: 12
V: TRBV6-5
size: .
J: TRBJ1-2
D: .

CDR3: CASSQDSGRVVSNEQFF
DNA: TGCGCCAGCAGCCAAGATTCGGGCAGGGTGGTCAGCAATGAGCAGTTCTTC
length: 17
V: TRBV4-3
size: .
J: TRBJ2-1
D: .

CDR3: CASGLTGATSPLHF
DNA: TGTGCTAGTGGTTTGACAGGGGCAACTTCACCCCTCCACTTT
length: 14
V: TRBV12-5
size: .
J: TRBJ1-6
D: TRBD1

CDR3: CASSKGSGFRTEAFF
DNA: TGTGCCAGCAGCAAAGGGTCAGGGTTTCGCACTGAAGCTTTCTTT
length: 15
V: TRBV21-1
size: .
J: TRBJ1-1
D: .

CDR3: CASMAGPYEAFF
DNA: TGCGCCAGCATGGCAGGGCCGTATGAAGCTTTCTTT
length: 12
V: TRBV10-2
size: few
J: TRBJ1-1
D: .

CDR3: CATSRTSSFNEQFF
DNA: TGTGCCACCAGCCGGACTAGCAGTTTCAATGAGCAGTTCTTC
length: 14
V: TRBV24-1
size: .
J: TRBJ2-1
D: TRBD2

CDR3: CASSPAGAPLHF
DNA: TGTGCCAGCAGTCCAGCAGGGGCACCCCTCCACTTT
length: 12
V: TRBV4-2
size: .
J: TRBJ1-6
D: .

CDR3: CASSLGGGSSVADTQYF
DNA: TGCGCCAGCAGCTTGGGCGGTGGATCTAGCGTGGCAGATACGCAGTATTTT
length: 17
V: TRBV5-1
size: .
J: TRBJ2-3
D: .

CDR3: CASSPRGPKDGYTF
DNA: TGCGCCAGCAGCCCTAGAGGTCCAAAGGATGGCTACACCTTC
length: 14
V: TRBV5-1
size: .
J: TRBJ1-2
D: .

CDR3: CASTDKGDTEAFF
DNA: TGTGCCAGCACCGACAAGGGGGACACTGAAGCTTTCTTT
length: 13
V: TRBV6-6
size: .
J: TRBJ1-1
D: .

CDR3: CASSTTHGGTGELFF
DNA: TGTGCCAGCAGTACTACGCACGGGGGCACCGGGGAGCTGTTTTTT
length: 15
V: TRBV3-1/TRBV3-2
size: .
J: TRBJ2-2
D: .

CDR3: CASSFRGLNNDEQFF
DNA: TGTGCCAGCAGTTTTAGAGGGTTGAACAATGATGAGCAGTTCTTC
length: 15
V: TRBV6-2/TRBV6-3
size: .
J: TRBJ2-1
D: .

CDR3: CASRRDRGKNQPQHF
DNA: TGTGCCAGCAGGCGGGACAGGGGGAAGAATCAGCCCCAGCATTTT
length: 15
V: TRBV27
size: .
J: TRBJ1-5
D: TRBD1